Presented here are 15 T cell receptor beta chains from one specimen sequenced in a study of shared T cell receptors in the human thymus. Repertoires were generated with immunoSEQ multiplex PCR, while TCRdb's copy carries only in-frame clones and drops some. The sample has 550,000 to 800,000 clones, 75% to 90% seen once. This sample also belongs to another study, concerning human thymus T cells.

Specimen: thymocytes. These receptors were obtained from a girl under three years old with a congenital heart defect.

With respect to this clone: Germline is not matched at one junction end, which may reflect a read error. CDR3 in DNA: TGTGCTAGCAGCCCAACGGACAGGGGGCTTGATACGCAGTATTTT. It codes for CASSPTDRGLDTQYF. The chain combines TRBV7-7 with TRBJ2-3; 11 nucleotides agree with TRBD1. From germline, CDR1 is SSHAT and CDR2 FNYEAQ (reference sequence). This CDR3 is 15 amino acids long.

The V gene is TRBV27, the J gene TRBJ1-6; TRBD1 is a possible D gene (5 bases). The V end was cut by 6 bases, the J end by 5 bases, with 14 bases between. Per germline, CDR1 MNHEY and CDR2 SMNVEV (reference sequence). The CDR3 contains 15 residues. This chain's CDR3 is CASRGQGLDNSPLHF. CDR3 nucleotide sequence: TGTGCCAGCAGAGGGCAGGGCCTTGATAATTCACCCCTCCACTTT.

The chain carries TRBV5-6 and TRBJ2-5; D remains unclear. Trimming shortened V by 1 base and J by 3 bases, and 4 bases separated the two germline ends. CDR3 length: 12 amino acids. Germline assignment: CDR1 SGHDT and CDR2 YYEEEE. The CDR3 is CASSLTKETQYF. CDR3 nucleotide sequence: TGTGCCAGCAGCTTGACAAAAGAGACCCAGTACTTC. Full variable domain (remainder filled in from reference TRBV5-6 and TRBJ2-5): DAGVTQSPTHLIKTRGQQVTLRCSPKSGHDTVSWYQQALGQGPQFIFQYYEEEERQRGNFPDRFSGHQFPNYSSELNVNALLLGDSALYLCASSLTKETQYFGPGTRLLVL.

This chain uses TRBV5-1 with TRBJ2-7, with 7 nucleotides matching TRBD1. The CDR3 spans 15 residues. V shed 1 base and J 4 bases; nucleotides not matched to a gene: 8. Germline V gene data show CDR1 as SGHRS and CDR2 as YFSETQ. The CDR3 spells CASSLIRDSLYEQYF. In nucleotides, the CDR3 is TGCGCCAGCAGCTTGATCCGGGACAGCTTGTACGAGCAGTACTTC.

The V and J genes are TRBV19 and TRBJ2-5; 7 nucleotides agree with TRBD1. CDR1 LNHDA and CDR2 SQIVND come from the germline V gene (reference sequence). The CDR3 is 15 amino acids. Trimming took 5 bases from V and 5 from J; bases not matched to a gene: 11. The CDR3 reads CASSLRDSLLETQYF. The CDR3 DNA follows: TGTGCCAGTAGTCTCCGGGACAGCCTCCTCGAGACCCAGTACTTC.

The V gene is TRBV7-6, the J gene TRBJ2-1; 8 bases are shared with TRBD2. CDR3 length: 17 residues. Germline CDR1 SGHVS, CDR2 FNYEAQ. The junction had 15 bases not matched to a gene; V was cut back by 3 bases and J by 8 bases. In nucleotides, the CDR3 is TGTGCCAGCAGCTTGAATTCGGGACTAGTTGGTCTAGATGAGCAGTTCTTC. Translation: CASSLNSGLVGLDEQFF.

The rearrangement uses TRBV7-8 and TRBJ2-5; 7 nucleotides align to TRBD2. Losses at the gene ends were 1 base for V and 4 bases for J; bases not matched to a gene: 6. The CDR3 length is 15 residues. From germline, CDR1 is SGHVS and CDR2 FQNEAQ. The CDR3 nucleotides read TGTGCCAGCAGCTTAGATGTAGCGGGCTTAGAGACCCAGTACTTC. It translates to CASSLDVAGLETQYF.

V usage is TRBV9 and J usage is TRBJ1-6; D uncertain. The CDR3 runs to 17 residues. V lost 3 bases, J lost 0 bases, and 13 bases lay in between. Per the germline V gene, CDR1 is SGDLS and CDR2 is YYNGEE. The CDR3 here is CASSERRESSYNSPLHF. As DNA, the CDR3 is TGTGCCAGCAGCGAGAGACGGGAGAGCTCCTATAATTCACCCCTCCACTTT.

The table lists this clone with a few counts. CDR3 sequence reads: CASSYSRRAGYGYTF. DNA for the CDR3: TGTGCCAGCAGTTACTCGAGGAGGGCTGGCTATGGCTACACCTTC. The rearrangement uses TRBV6-5 and TRBJ1-2; D gene ambiguous. Per the germline V gene, CDR1 is MNHEY and CDR2 is SVGAGI. The V end was cut by 0 bases, the J end by 4 bases, with 12 bases between. This CDR3 region has 15 residues.

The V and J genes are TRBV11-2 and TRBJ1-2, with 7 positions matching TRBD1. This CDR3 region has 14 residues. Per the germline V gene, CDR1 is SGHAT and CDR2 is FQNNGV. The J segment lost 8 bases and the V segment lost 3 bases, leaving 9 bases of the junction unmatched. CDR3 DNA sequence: TGTGCCAGCAGCTTGATGCTAAGGGGGCTAGGCTACACCTTC. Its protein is CASSLMLRGLGYTF.

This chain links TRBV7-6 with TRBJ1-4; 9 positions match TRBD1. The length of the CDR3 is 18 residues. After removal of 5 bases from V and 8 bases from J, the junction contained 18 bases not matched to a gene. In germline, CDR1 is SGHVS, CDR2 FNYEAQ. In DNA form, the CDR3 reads TGTGCCAGCAGCATGAGACCGGGACAGGGATTCTCCATCGAAAAACTGTTTTTT. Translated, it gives CASSMRPGQGFSIEKLFF.

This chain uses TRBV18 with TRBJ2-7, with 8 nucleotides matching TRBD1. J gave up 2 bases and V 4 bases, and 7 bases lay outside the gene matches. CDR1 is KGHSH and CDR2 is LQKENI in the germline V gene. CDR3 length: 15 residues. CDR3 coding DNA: TGTGCCAGCTCACAAGAGGGACAGGAGGCCTACGAGCAGTACTTC. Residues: CASSQEGQEAYEQYF.

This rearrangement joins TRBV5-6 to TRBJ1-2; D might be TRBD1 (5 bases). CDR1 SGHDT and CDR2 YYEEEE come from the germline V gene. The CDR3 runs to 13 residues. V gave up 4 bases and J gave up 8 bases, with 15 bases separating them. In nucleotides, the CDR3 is TGTGCCAGCAGCCCCGCGGGGGGTGAGGGCTACACCTTC. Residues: CASSPAGGEGYTF. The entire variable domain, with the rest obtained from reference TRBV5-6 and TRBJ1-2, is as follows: DAGVTQSPTHLIKTRGQQVTLRCSPKSGHDTVSWYQQALGQGPQFIFQYYEEEERQRGNFPDRFSGHQFPNYSSELNVNALLLGDSALYLCASSPAGGEGYTFGSGTRLTVV.

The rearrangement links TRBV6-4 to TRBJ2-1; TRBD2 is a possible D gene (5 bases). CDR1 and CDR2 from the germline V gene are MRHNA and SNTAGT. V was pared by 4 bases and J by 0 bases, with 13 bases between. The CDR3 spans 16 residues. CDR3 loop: CASSVGELSSYNEQFF. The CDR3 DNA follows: TGTGCCAGCAGTGTTGGGGAGTTGAGCTCCTACAATGAGCAGTTCTTC.

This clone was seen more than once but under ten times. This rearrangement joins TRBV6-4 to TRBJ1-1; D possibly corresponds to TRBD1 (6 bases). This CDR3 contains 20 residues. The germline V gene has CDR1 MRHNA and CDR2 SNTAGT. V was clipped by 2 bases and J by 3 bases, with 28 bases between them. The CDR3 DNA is TGTGCCAGCAGTGACGAGCCTCCAAGGGGAGGGGGTGGCTTGGACACTGAAGCTTTCTTT. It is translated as CASSDEPPRGGGGLDTEAFF.